These T cell receptor beta chains were read from a single sample in a study of beta chain features in type 1 diabetes. Clones were sequenced by immunoSEQ multiplex PCR, and TCRdb holds only the in-frame ones, with some missing. The data hold fewer than 250,000 clones, with 13% to 15% observed a single time. The sequencing input was naive CD4+ T cells from blood. The receptors derive from a woman aged 40 to 50 in good health. Both conserved end residues are part of each CDR3. Fields, in order: J gene, clone size, D gene, V gene, CDR3 DNA, CDR3 protein. A D gene is named only where the DNA matches it firmly. Only part of the rows carry a size: once, few, many, or a class if the clone is expanded.

>TRBJ2-1|NA|TRBD1|TRBV11-2
TGTGCCAGCAGTCAGGCAGGACAGGGGGCCCATGAGCAGTTCTTC
CASSQAGQGAHEQFF
>TRBJ1-2|NA|NA|TRBV5-6
TGTGCCAGCAGCCGGGTCCAGGGGAACACCTTC
CASSRVQGNTF
>TRBJ2-7|NA|NA|TRBV5-1
TGCGCCAGCAGCAAGACAGTCTCCTACGAGCAGTACTTC
CASSKTVSYEQYF
>TRBJ2-7|many|NA|TRBV7-9
TGTGCCAGCAGCTTAGAGTCCGGCAGGCAAGTCTTC
CASSLESGRQVF
>TRBJ2-3|few|NA|TRBV20-1
TGCAGTGCTATTTTCGCGGATACGCAGTATTTT
CSAIFADTQYF
>TRBJ1-1|few|NA|TRBV11-2
TGTGCCAGCAGCTTGGTACAACAGGGTGAAGCTTTCTTT
CASSLVQQGEAFF
>TRBJ2-5|NA|TRBD2|TRBV18
TGTGCCAGCTCACCACCGTCGCTAGCGGAAGAGACCCAGTACTTC
CASSPPSLAEETQYF
>TRBJ1-2|few|TRBD1|TRBV2
TGTGCCAGCAGTCCCGGGACAGAATATGGCTACACCTTC
CASSPGTEYGYTF
>TRBJ2-2|few|TRBD1|TRBV18
TGTGCCAGCTCACCTGACGGACAGGGCACGAACACCGGGGAGCTGTTTTTT
CASSPDGQGTNTGELFF
>TRBJ2-3|few|TRBD2|TRBV5-1
TGCGCCAGCAGCTCGGGACTAGCGGGCGCCACAGATACGCAGTATTTT
CASSSGLAGATDTQYF
>TRBJ2-7|NA|TRBD1|TRBV14
TGTGCCAGCAGCCAAGATTTCGGGACAGGCCACTACGAGCAGTACTTC
CASSQDFGTGHYEQYF
>TRBJ2-3|few|TRBD2|TRBV19
TGTGCCAGTAGTGGACTAGCGGGCCTCCCGGCCACAGATACGCAGTATTTT
CASSGLAGLPATDTQYF
>TRBJ2-5|NA|NA|TRBV4-1
TGCGCCAGCAGCCAAGATGCCACCGGCGGCCTCCAAGAGACCCAGTACTTC
CASSQDATGGLQETQYF
>TRBJ2-7|few|TRBD1|TRBV6-5
TGTGCCAGCAGCCTACTAGGACAGGGGGACGAGCAGTACTTC
CASSLLGQGDEQYF
>TRBJ2-5|few|TRBD2|TRBV5-1
TGCGCCAGCAGCCAACTACTAGCGGATCAAGAGACCCAGTACTTC
CASSQLLADQETQYF
>TRBJ2-5|NA|TRBD2|TRBV9
TGTGCCAGCAGCGTAGACTTGCGGGGGGGCCTCCAAGAGACCCAGTACTTC
CASSVDLRGGLQETQYF
>TRBJ2-5|NA|TRBD1|TRBV5-1
TGCGCCAGCAGCTTGGAAGGGACAGGGGGCGAGACCCAGTACTTC
CASSLEGTGGETQYF
>TRBJ2-7|NA|NA|TRBV27
TGTGCCAGCAGTTTGTTTCGGGACACCAAACCGTTCGAGCAGTACTTC
CASSLFRDTKPFEQYF
>TRBJ2-1|few|TRBD2|TRBV7-9
TGTGCCAGCAGCACTCCTAGCGGGGGTACCTACAATGAGCAGTTCTTC
CASSTPSGGTYNEQFF
>TRBJ2-5|NA|TRBD2|TRBV7-8
TGTGCCAGCAGCGTCGGGAGGGCGGAGACCCAGTACTTC
CASSVGRAETQYF
>TRBJ2-3|NA|NA|TRBV7-9
TGTGCCAGCAGCTTAGCGGAGATTTGGACAGATACGCAGTATTTT
CASSLAEIWTDTQYF
>TRBJ2-2|NA|TRBD1|TRBV5-1
TGCGCCAGCAGCTTACCGGGACAGGGGGTCGGGGAGCTGTTTTTT
CASSLPGQGVGELFF
>TRBJ2-5|NA|TRBD1|TRBV11-2
TGTGCCAGCAGCACTAACCGGGACAGCAGTGGGACCCAGTACTTC
CASSTNRDSSGTQYF
>TRBJ2-4|few|TRBD1|TRBV11-2
TGTGCCAGCAGCCAAGGACAGGGAAACATTCAGTACTTC
CASSQGQGNIQYF